The T cell receptor beta chain under discussion was sequenced for a study of blood T cell repertoires in COVID-19. Across the whole study: Specimens from acute and convalescent COVID-19 originated in the United States, Italy and Spain. The cDNA or gDNA used as material had been derived from T cells, B-cell-depleted T cells, or PBMCs.

CDR1 is ENHRY and CDR2 is SYGVKD in the germline V gene. Trimming left V 0 bases short and J 7 bases short, with 9 bases between. The CDR3 has 14 amino acids. Per the study methods: Researchers report that nucleated cell counts were estimated from reference gene primer amplification. Sequencing was performed with immunoSEQ multiplex PCR; in TCRdb, only in-frame clones are kept and a portion is missing. The V and J calls and clone size come from that table; D and trimming were worked out from the DNA. In the table there are approximately 150,000 clones, around 85% of which are singletons. The rearrangement uses TRBV10-3 and TRBJ2-2; tentative D call: TRBD2 (5 bases). This TCR derives from a woman in her 70s with acute or convalescent COVID-19. What was sequenced was peripheral blood. The CDR3 protein is CAISESSVGGELFF. As DNA, the CDR3 is TGTGCCATCAGTGAGTCTAGCGTGGGCGGGGAGCTGTTTTTT.